The rows below give T cell receptor beta chains drawn from one sample of a study of T cell repertoires in cytomegalovirus infection. The antigens these receptors bind are not known. Via MiXCR, TCRdb re-called the reads, giving one row per CDR3 protein. In the table there are 400,000 to 600,000 distinct CDR3 sequences, under 45% of which are singletons. The sample here was cultured PBMCs, taken from culture after CMV antigen stimulation. These receptors were collected from a human donor in good health (CMV status not recorded). Some clones in this sample may be carry-over from other donors' samples. The CDR3 runs from the conserved cysteine through the conserved F or W. The D gene is left open where the match is weak. The size field is filled for only some rows; it gives once, few, many or a size class.

J | V | size | D | CDR3 | DNA
TRBJ2-3 | TRBV7-2 | . | TRBD1 | CASSFSDRADTQYF | TGTGCCAGCAGCTTTTCGGACAGGGCGGATACGCAGTATTTT
TRBJ1-5 | TRBV12-3/TRBV12-4 | few | . | CASSLGPGANQPQHF | TGTGCCAGCAGTTTAGGCCCAGGAGCCAATCAGCCCCAGCATTTT
TRBJ2-3 | TRBV7-9 | . | TRBD2 | CASSLVPGGFTDTQYF | TGTGCCAGCAGCCTGGTTCCGGGAGGATTCACAGATACGCAGTATTTT
TRBJ2-3 | TRBV6-2/TRBV6-3 | . | TRBD2 | CASSYGTSGQLTDTQYF | TGTGCCAGCAGTTACGGGACTAGCGGGCAGCTCACAGATACGCAGTATTTT
TRBJ1-1 | TRBV4-1 | few | . | CASSQVAGPLEAFF | TGCGCCAGCAGCCAGGTCGCGGGTCCCCTGGAAGCTTTCTTT
TRBJ1-4 | TRBV19 | . | TRBD1 | CASSSGTGSEKLFF | TGTGCCAGTAGCTCCGGGACAGGGTCGGAGAAACTGTTTTTT
TRBJ2-3 | TRBV7-2 | few | . | CASSLMRTDTQYF | TGTGCCAGCAGCTTAATGAGGACAGATACGCAGTATTTT
TRBJ2-5 | TRBV20-1 | few | . | CSARADRYSQETQYF | TGCAGTGCTAGGGCAGACCGTTACTCCCAAGAGACCCAGTACTTC
TRBJ2-6 | TRBV11-2 | few | . | CASSSNWWANVLTF | TGTGCCAGCAGCTCGAACTGGTGGGCCAACGTCCTGACTTTC
TRBJ2-3 | TRBV10-3 | . | TRBD2 | CAISDGRAGTDTQYF | TGTGCCATCAGTGACGGGAGGGCCGGCACAGATACGCAGTATTTT
TRBJ1-2 | TRBV7-9 | . | . | CASSNLPGGKGYGYTF | TGTGCCAGCAGCAATCTTCCGGGGGGGAAGGGCTATGGCTACACCTTC
TRBJ1-6 | TRBV12-3/TRBV12-4 | few | . | CASGGTYNSPLHF | TGTGCCAGCGGCGGAACATATAATTCACCCCTCCACTTT
TRBJ1-5 | TRBV7-2 | many | . | CASSLGGPNQPQHF | TGTGCCAGCAGCTTGGGAGGGCCCAATCAGCCCCAGCATTTT
TRBJ1-4 | TRBV18 | . | . | CASSPGQNNEKLFF | TGTGCCAGCTCACCAGGGCAGAATAATGAAAAACTGTTTTTT
TRBJ2-1 | TRBV4-1 | . | TRBD2 | CASSQAGTSGFNEQFF | TGCGCCAGCAGCCAAGCCGGGACTAGCGGCTTCAATGAGCAGTTCTTC
TRBJ1-5 | TRBV27 | . | . | CASRPPGRRQPQHF | TGTGCCAGCAGACCCCCGGGACGTAGGCAGCCCCAGCATTTT
TRBJ2-5 | TRBV6-1 | . | . | CASGLVKGTQYF | TGTGCCAGCGGATTGGTGAAGGGGACCCAGTACTTC
TRBJ1-5 | TRBV7-8 | . | . | CASSNSYGNQPQHF | TGTGCCAGCAGTAATAGTTATGGCAATCAGCCCCAGCATTTT
TRBJ2-7 | TRBV19 | few | . | CASKLGTVPYEQYF | TGTGCCAGTAAACTCGGGACCGTCCCCTACGAGCAGTACTTC
TRBJ2-4 | TRBV10-3 | few | TRBD2 | CAISESRAGVNIQYF | TGTGCCATCAGTGAGTCTCGGGCGGGAGTGAACATTCAGTACTTC
TRBJ1-6 | TRBV20-1 | . | . | CSARVSIDSPLHF | TGCAGTGCTAGAGTCAGCATTGATTCACCCCTCCACTTT
TRBJ2-2 | TRBV7-9 | once | . | CASSAPRGPNLTGELFF | TGTGCCAGCAGCGCCCCACGAGGGCCTAATCTCACCGGGGAGCTGTTTTTT
TRBJ2-4 | TRBV10-3 | few | TRBD1 | CAIMNPGTGENIQYF | TGTGCCATCATGAATCCCGGGACAGGGGAAAACATTCAGTACTTC
TRBJ2-1 | TRBV28 | . | . | CASGSPTTFEQFF | TGTGCCAGCGGATCTCCCACTACCTTTGAGCAGTTCTTC
TRBJ2-3 | TRBV12-3/TRBV12-4 | . | . | CASKRFGDTQYF | TGTGCCAGCAAGAGATTTGGGGATACGCAGTATTTT
TRBJ2-4 | TRBV2 | . | . | CASMISVAKNIQYF | TGTGCCAGCATGATTAGCGTCGCCAAAAACATTCAGTACTTC
TRBJ2-1 | TRBV28 | few | TRBD2 | CASSPQRGSSYNEQFF | TGTGCCAGCAGCCCCCAGCGGGGGTCCTCCTACAATGAGCAGTTCTTC
TRBJ2-1 | TRBV5-1 | few | . | CASSPAGSTDLYNEQFF | TGCGCCAGCAGCCCCGCCGGGAGCACCGACCTTTACAATGAGCAGTTCTTC
TRBJ2-1 | TRBV7-8 | few | . | CASSTYGAEAYNEQFF | TGTGCCAGCAGCACATACGGGGCGGAGGCCTACAATGAGCAGTTCTTC
TRBJ2-3 | TRBV12-3/TRBV12-4 | . | . | CASRESSTDTQYF | TGTGCCAGCAGGGAGTCAAGCACAGATACGCAGTATTTT
TRBJ1-2 | TRBV29-1 | few | . | CSVEAYRVSTYGYTF | TGCAGCGTTGAAGCCTACAGGGTTTCTACCTATGGCTACACCTTC
TRBJ2-7 | TRBV28 | once | TRBD1 | CASSFWDRAYEQYF | TGTGCCAGCAGTTTCTGGGACAGGGCCTACGAGCAGTACTTC
TRBJ2-7 | TRBV12-3/TRBV12-4 | few | . | CASSFLVRSLREQYF | TGTGCCAGCAGTTTTCTTGTGCGGAGCCTACGCGAGCAGTACTTC
TRBJ2-3 | TRBV20-1 | once | . | CSAQGGPTDTQYF | TGCAGTGCCCAAGGGGGGCCCACAGATACGCAGTATTTT
TRBJ2-3 | TRBV6-6 | . | TRBD1 | CASSGRSTGGTDTQYF | TGTGCCAGCAGTGGGCGTTCGACAGGGGGTACAGATACGCAGTATTTT
TRBJ2-2 | TRBV19 | . | . | CASSIENRPNTGELFF | TGTGCCAGTAGTATAGAAAACAGACCGAACACCGGGGAGCTGTTTTTT
TRBJ2-5 | TRBV6-5 | . | TRBD2 | CASSYLLSSGSWETQYF | TGTGCCAGCAGTTACCTCCTCAGTAGCGGGAGTTGGGAGACCCAGTACTTC
TRBJ1-5 | TRBV10-2 | few | TRBD1 | CASSQGQVNQPQHF | TGCGCCAGCAGCCAGGGACAGGTCAATCAGCCCCAGCATTTT
TRBJ1-2 | TRBV28 | few | . | CASQPGDLANYGYTF | TGTGCCAGCCAACCCGGTGATCTGGCTAACTATGGCTACACCTTC
TRBJ2-1 | TRBV12-3/TRBV12-4 | few | TRBD2 | CASSLAGSGRDNEQFF | TGTGCCAGCAGTTTAGCGGGTAGCGGGAGGGACAATGAGCAGTTCTTC
TRBJ2-3 | TRBV7-2 | few | TRBD2 | CASCTSGSADTQYF | TGTGCCAGTTGTACTAGCGGGTCGGCCGATACGCAGTATTTT
TRBJ1-5 | TRBV29-1 | . | TRBD1 | CSVGVQGEGPQHF | TGCAGCGTTGGAGTCCAGGGGGAAGGGCCCCAGCATTTT
TRBJ2-5 | TRBV7-2 | few | . | CASSLFRSSTRNLQETQYF | TGTGCCAGCAGCTTATTTAGATCATCTACTCGCAACCTCCAAGAGACCCAGTACTTC
TRBJ2-1 | TRBV28 | . | . | CASSFGGYYNEQFF | TGTGCCAGCAGTTTTGGGGGGTACTACAATGAGCAGTTCTTC
TRBJ2-7 | TRBV7-2 | few | TRBD2 | CASSFRLAAYEQYF | TGTGCCAGCAGCTTCAGGCTAGCGGCCTACGAGCAGTACTTC
TRBJ2-1 | TRBV6-8 | . | TRBD2 | CASSSFHLSGTSVNEQFF | TGTGCCAGCAGCTCATTTCACCTTTCCGGGACTAGCGTCAATGAGCAGTTCTTC